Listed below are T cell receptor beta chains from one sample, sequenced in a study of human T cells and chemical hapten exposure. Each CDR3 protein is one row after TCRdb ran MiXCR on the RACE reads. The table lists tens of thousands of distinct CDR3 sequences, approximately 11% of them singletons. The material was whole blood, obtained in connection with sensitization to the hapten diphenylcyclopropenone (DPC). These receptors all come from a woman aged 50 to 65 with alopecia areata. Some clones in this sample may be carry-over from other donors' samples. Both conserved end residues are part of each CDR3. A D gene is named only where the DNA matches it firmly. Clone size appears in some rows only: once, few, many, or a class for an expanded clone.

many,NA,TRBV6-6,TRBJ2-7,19,TGTGCCAGCAGTTACCCCAGCCGGGGTTACGTAACTAGCTCCTACGAGCAGTACTTC,CASSYPSRGYVTSSYEQYF
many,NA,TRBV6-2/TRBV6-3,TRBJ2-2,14,TGTGCCAGCAGTTACGACGGATACACCGGGGAGCTGTTTTTT,CASSYDGYTGELFF
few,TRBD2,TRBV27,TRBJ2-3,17,TGTGCCAGCAGTCTACCAAAGACTAGCGGGAGCACAGATACGCAGTATTTT,CASSLPKTSGSTDTQYF
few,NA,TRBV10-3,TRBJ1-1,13,TGTGCCATCAGTTCCGGGACGAACACTGAAGCTTTCTTT,CAISSGTNTEAFF
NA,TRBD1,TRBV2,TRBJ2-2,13,TGTGCCAGCAGCGGGACAGGGAACGGGGAGCTGTTTTTT,CASSGTGNGELFF
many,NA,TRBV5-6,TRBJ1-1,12,TGTGCCAGCAGCTGGGCGGAAACTGAAGCTTTCTTT,CASSWAETEAFF
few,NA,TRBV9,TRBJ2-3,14,TGTGCCAGCAGCGTACAGGGTTTGGGAGATACGCAGTATTTT,CASSVQGLGDTQYF
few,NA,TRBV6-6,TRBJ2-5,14,TGTGCCAGCATCTCTGGGACTTGGGGGGAGACCCAGTACTTC,CASISGTWGETQYF
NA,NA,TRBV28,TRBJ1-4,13,TGTGCCGGCAGGGAAGAGGGGAATGAAAAACTGTTTTTT,CAGREEGNEKLFF
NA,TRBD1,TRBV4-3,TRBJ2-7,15,TGCGCCAGCAGCCAAGGACGGACAGGGGGCGCCGAGCAGTACTTC,CASSQGRTGGAEQYF
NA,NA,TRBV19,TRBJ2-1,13,TGTGCCAGTAGTAAAACAGGCTACAATGAGCAGTTCTTC,CASSKTGYNEQFF
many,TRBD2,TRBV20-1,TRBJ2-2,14,TGCAGTGCCCCTAGCGGGGGTGGCACCGGGGAGCTGTTTTTT,CSAPSGGGTGELFF
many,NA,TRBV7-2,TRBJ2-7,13,TGTGCCAGCAGCCCGTCTCGGGGCTACGAGCAGTACTTC,CASSPSRGYEQYF
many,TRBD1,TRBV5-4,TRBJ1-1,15,TGTGCCAGCAGCTGGGACAGGGGTCCAAACACTGAAGCTTTCTTT,CASSWDRGPNTEAFF
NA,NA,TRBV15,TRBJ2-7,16,TGTGCCACCAGCACGAAGACCACCGGGACCGGCTACGAGCAGTACTTC,CATSTKTTGTGYEQYF
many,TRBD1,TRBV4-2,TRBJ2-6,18,TGTGCCAGCAGCCAAGCCGACAGGGTGTACTCTGGGGCCAACGTCCTGACTTTC,CASSQADRVYSGANVLTF
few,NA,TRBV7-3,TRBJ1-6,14,TGTGCCAGCAGCTTAAGTCTAAGCAATTCACCCCTCCACTTT,CASSLSLSNSPLHF
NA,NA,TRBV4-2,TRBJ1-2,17,TGTGCCAGCAGCCAAGACCCCCCGGCAGGGGTTTCCTATGGCTACACCTTC,CASSQDPPAGVSYGYTF
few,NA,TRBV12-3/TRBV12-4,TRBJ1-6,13,TGTGCCAGCAGTGACAGGCGAGATTCACCCCTCCACTTT,CASSDRRDSPLHF
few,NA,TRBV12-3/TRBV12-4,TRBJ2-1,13,TGTGCCAGCAGTTTATTAGCGGACAATGAGCAGTTCTTC,CASSLLADNEQFF
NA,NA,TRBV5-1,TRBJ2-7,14,TGCGCCAGCAGCTTGTTTGATCAGAGGGGCGAGCAGTACTTC,CASSLFDQRGEQYF
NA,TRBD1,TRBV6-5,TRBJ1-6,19,TGTGCCAGCAGTCAAATTAGGGGACAGGGCTCCCCGGGGATTTCACCCCTCCACTTT,CASSQIRGQGSPGISPLHF
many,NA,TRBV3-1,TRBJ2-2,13,TGTGCCAGCCGGGAGTGGTACGCCGGGGAGCTGTTTTTT,CASREWYAGELFF
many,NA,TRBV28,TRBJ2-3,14,TGTGCCAGCAGTTTTTCGGAGGGCACAGATACGCAGTATTTT,CASSFSEGTDTQYF
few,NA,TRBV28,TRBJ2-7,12,TGTGCCAGCATGGCAGGCCCCTACGAGCAGTACTTC,CASMAGPYEQYF
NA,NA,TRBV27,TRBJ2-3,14,TGTGCCAGCAGTTGGGGCCTCAACACAGATACGCAGTATTTT,CASSWGLNTDTQYF
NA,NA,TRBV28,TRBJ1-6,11,TGTGCCAGCCGACAGTATACACCCCTCCACTTT,CASRQYTPLHF
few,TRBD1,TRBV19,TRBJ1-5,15,TGTGCCAGTAGTATAGTTAAGGGGGCGGCGCGGCCCCAGCATTTT,CASSIVKGAARPQHF
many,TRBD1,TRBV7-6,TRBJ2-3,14,TGTGCCAGCAGCCTTCGACAGGGAATAGATACGCAGTATTTT,CASSLRQGIDTQYF
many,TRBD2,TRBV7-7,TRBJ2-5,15,TGTGCCAGCAGCCCCTGGGGAGGGATTTCCGAGACCCAGTACTTC,CASSPWGGISETQYF
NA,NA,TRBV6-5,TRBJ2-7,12,TGTGCCAGCAGTTACTCAGGGGTCGAGCAGTACTTC,CASSYSGVEQYF
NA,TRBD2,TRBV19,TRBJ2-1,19,TGTGCCAGTAGTCTCACCGGGACTAGCGGCCCTAGCTCCTACAATGAGCAGTTCTTC,CASSLTGTSGPSSYNEQFF
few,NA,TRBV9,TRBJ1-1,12,TGTGCCAGCAGCGTAGGCGGGACTGAAGCTTTCTTT,CASSVGGTEAFF
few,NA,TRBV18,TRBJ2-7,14,TGTGCCAGCTCACCCAGCCTAGGTCCCTACGAGCAGTACTTC,CASSPSLGPYEQYF
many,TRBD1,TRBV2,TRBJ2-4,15,TGTGCCAGCAGTAAAAATACAGGGGGCTCAAACATTCAGTACTTC,CASSKNTGGSNIQYF
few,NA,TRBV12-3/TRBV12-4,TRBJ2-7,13,TGTGCCAGCAGGGACCAAAGGTCCTACGAGCAGTACTTC,CASRDQRSYEQYF
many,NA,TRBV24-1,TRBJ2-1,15,TGTGCCACCAGTGGAGGACTTACAGGGTATCGTGAGCAGTTCTTC,CATSGGLTGYREQFF
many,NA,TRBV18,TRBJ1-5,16,TGTGCCAGCTCACCAGTGGGGTTGGGGACTGGTCAGCCCCAGCATTTT,CASSPVGLGTGQPQHF
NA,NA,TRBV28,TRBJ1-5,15,TGTGCCAGCAGTTCATACAGGGCCAATAATCAGCCCCAGCATTTT,CASSSYRANNQPQHF
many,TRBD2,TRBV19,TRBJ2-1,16,TGTGCCAGTAGTATTATAGCGGGGGGGACCTACAATGAGCAGTTCTTC,CASSIIAGGTYNEQFF
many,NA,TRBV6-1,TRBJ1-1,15,TGTGCCAGCAGTGAACGGGGACCTCACGGCACTGAAGCTTTCTTT,CASSERGPHGTEAFF
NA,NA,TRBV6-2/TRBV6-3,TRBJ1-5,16,TGTGCCAGCAGTTACGTCGGACCTTTTGGCAATCAGCCCCAGCATTTT,CASSYVGPFGNQPQHF
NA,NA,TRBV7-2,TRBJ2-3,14,TGTGCCAGCAGCTTACTAGTAAGCACAGATACGCAGTATTTT,CASSLLVSTDTQYF
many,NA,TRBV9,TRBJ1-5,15,TGTGCCAGCAGCGTAGGCAAGGGTTTCAATCAGCCCCAGCATTTT,CASSVGKGFNQPQHF
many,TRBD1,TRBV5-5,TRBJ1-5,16,TGTGCCAGCAGCTCTGGGTTTTCGACAGGGGGTCAGCCCCAGCATTTT,CASSSGFSTGGQPQHF
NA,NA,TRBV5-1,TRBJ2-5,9,TGCGCCACCGAAGAGACCCAGTACTTC,CATEETQYF